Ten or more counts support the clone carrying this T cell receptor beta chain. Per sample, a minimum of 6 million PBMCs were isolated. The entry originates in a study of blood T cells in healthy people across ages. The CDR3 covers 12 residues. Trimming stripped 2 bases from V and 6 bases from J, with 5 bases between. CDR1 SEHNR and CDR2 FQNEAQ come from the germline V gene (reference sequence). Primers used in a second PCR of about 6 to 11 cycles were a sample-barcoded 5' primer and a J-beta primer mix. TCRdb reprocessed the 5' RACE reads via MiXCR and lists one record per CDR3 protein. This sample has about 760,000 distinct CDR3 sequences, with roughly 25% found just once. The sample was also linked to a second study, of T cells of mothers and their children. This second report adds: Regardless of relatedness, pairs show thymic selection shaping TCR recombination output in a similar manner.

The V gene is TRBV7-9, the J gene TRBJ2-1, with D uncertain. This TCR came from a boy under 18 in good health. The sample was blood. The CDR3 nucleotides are TGTGCCAGCAGCTTATCTTTCAATGAGCAGTTCTTC. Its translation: CASSLSFNEQFF.